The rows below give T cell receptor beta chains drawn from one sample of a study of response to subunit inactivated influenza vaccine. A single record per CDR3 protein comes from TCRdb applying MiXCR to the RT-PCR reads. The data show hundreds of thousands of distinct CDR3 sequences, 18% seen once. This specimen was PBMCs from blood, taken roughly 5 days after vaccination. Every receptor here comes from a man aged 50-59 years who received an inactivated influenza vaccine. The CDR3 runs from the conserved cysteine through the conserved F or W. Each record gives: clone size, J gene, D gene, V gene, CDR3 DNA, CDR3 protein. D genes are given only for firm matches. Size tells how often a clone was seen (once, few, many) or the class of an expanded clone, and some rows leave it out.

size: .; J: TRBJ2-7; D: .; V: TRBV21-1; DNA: TGTGCCAGCAGCATTCGGACTGGGGAGCAGTACTTC; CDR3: CASSIRTGEQYF
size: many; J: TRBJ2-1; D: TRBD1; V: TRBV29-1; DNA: TGCAGCGTTGTCCGGACAGGGGTCACCGGTGAGCAGTTCTTC; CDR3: CSVVRTGVTGEQFF
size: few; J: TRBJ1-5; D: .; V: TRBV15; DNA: TGTGCCACCAGCATCGGCAGGGGTGGCAATCAGCCCCAGCATTTT; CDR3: CATSIGRGGNQPQHF
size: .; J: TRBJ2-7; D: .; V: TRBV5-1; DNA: TGCGCCAGCGCCACCGTTGACAGCCCATACGAGCAGTACTTC; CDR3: CASATVDSPYEQYF
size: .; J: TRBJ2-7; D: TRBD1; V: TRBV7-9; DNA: TGTGCCAGCAGCTCAACGGTTCGGGACAGGGAGTATAACGAGCAGTACTTC; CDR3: CASSSTVRDREYNEQYF
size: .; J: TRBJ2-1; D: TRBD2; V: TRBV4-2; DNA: TGTGCCAGCAGCCCAGAGACTAGCGGGAGGAATGAGCAGTTCTTC; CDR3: CASSPETSGRNEQFF
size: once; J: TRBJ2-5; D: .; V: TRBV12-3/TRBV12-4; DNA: TGTGCCAGCAGTTTGGGGGACTCCTTTTTGTACCAAGAGACCCAGTACTTC; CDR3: CASSLGDSFLYQETQYF
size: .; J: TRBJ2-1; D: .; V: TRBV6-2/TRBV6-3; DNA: TGTGCCAGCAGTTATAACATCTACAATGAGCAGTTCTTC; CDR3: CASSYNIYNEQFF
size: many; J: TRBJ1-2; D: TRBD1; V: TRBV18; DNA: TGTGCCAGCTCCCGGGACAGGGACGGCTACACCTTC; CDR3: CASSRDRDGYTF
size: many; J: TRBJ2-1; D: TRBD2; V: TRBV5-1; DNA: TGCGCCAGCAGCTTGAGCGGGGGAGCCTACAATGAGCAGTTCTTC; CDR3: CASSLSGGAYNEQFF
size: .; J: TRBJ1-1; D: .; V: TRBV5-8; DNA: TGTGCCAGCAGCTTGGGAATTCTAGGTAACACTGAAGCTTTCTTT; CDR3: CASSLGILGNTEAFF
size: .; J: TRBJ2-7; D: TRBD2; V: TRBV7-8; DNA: TGTGCCAGCAGCTTAGAGTCTAGCGGGAGTAGGGAGCAGTACTTC; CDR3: CASSLESSGSREQYF
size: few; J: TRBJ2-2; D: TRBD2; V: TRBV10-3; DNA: TGTGCCATCAGTGCGACTAGCGGGGGGGACACCGGGGAGCTGTTTTTT; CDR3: CAISATSGGDTGELFF
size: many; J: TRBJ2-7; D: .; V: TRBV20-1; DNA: TGCAGTGCTAGGTCCGGGCCGAACTCCTACGAGCAGTACTTC; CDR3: CSARSGPNSYEQYF
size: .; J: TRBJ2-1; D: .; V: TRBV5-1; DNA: TGCGCCAGCAGCTTGTACGGCAGCTCCTACAATGAGCAGTTCTTC; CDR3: CASSLYGSSYNEQFF
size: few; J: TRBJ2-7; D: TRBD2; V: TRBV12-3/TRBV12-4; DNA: TGTGCCAGCAGTGCCCTGACTAGCGGGGGCTCCTACGAGCAGTACTTC; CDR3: CASSALTSGGSYEQYF
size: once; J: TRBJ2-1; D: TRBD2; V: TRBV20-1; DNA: TGCAGTGCTCCAGCTTGGCTAGCGGGGGCGAGCTCCTACAATGAGCAGTTCTTC; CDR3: CSAPAWLAGASSYNEQFF
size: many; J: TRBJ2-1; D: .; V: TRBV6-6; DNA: TGTGCCAGCAGTTTGCTGACCTACAATGAGCAGTTCTTC; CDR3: CASSLLTYNEQFF
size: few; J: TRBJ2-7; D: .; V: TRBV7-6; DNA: TGTGCCAGCAGCCAATTTGTTCGGGACGGGGGCAACGAGCAGTACTTC; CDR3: CASSQFVRDGGNEQYF
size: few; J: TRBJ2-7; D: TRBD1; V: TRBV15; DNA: TGTGCCACCAGCAGATCTAGGACAGGCAACTACGAGCAGTACTTC; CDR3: CATSRSRTGNYEQYF
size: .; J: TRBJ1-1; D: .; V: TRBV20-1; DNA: TGCAGTGCTAGAGAGGGGGCCGGGGGAAAAACTGAAGCTTTCTTT; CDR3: CSAREGAGGKTEAFF
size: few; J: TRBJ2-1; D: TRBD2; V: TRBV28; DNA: TGTGCCAGCACCACCGGGGGGATCTCCTACAATGAGCAGTTCTTC; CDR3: CASTTGGISYNEQFF
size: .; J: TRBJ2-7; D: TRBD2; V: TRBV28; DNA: TGTGCCAGCACCTTTCGGGGGAGGGGCAACGAGCAGTACTTC; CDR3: CASTFRGRGNEQYF
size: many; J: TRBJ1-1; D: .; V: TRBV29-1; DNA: TGCAGCGCGCGGACGAATATGAACACTGAAGCTTTCTTT; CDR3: CSARTNMNTEAFF
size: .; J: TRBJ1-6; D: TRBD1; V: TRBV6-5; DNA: TGTGCCAGCAGTTTTCTGGACAGGGATTCACCCCTCCACTTT; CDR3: CASSFLDRDSPLHF
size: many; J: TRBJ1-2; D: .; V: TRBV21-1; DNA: TGTGCCAGCAGCCAAAAGCGCAGGGGGCTTTATGGCTACACCTTC; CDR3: CASSQKRRGLYGYTF
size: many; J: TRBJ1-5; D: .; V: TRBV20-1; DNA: TGCAGTGCTAGAGATCGAATCGGCAATCAGCCCCAGCATTTT; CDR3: CSARDRIGNQPQHF
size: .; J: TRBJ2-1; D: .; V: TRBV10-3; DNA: TGTGCCATCAGCAATAGGGGGGACAGCGTGTACAATGAGCAGTTCTTC; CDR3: CAISNRGDSVYNEQFF
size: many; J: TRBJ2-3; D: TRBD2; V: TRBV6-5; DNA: TGTGCCAGCAGTTACTCGAACCTAGCGGGCGCAGATACGCAGTATTTT; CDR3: CASSYSNLAGADTQYF
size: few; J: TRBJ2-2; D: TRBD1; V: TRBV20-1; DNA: TGCAGTGCTAGAGCCCGGGACAGGGAGGCCGGGGAGCTGTTTTTT; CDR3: CSARARDREAGELFF
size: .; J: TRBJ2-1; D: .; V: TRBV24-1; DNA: TGTGCCACCAGTGATTTGTCAGCCCGCTCCTACAATGAGCAGTTCTTC; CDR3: CATSDLSARSYNEQFF
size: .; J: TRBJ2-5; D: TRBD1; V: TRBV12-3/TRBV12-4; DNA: TGTGCCAGCAGCCCTCGACCGGGACAGATACAAGAGACCCAGTACTTC; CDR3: CASSPRPGQIQETQYF
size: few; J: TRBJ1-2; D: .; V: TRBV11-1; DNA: TGTGCCAGCAGCTCCACCACCCTTGGCAGACAGATGAACTATGGCTACACCTTC; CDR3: CASSSTTLGRQMNYGYTF
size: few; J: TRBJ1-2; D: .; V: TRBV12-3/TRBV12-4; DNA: TGTGCCAGCAGCCCGAGTAGGACCTATGGCTACACCTTC; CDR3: CASSPSRTYGYTF
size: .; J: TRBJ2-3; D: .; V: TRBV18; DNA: TGTGCCAGCTCGCCTACGGGGGACCAGGGACCGCAGTATTTT; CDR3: CASSPTGDQGPQYF
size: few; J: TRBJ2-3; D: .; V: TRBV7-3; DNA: TGTGCCAGCAGCTTAGTAGTGGGAGGCCCAGATACGCAGTATTTT; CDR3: CASSLVVGGPDTQYF
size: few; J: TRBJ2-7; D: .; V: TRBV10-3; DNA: TGTGCCATCATGGCAGGGGACGAGCAGTACTTC; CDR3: CAIMAGDEQYF
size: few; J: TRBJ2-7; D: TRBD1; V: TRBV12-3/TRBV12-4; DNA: TGTGCCAGCAGTTCCGGACAGGGGGCCGAGCAGTACTTC; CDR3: CASSSGQGAEQYF
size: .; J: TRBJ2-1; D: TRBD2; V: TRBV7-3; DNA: TGTGCCAGCAGCTTAATTTCGGGGGGTGAGCAGTTCTTC; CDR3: CASSLISGGEQFF
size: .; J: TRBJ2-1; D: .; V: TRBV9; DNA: TGTGCCAGCAGCGTAAGCACGGGACACTCCTACAATGAGCAGTTCTTC; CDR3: CASSVSTGHSYNEQFF
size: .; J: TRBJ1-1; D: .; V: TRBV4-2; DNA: TGTGCCAGCAGCCAAGATCATGAGGGTTGGGTAAACACTGAAGCTTTCTTT; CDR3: CASSQDHEGWVNTEAFF
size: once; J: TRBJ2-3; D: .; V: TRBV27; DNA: TGTGCCAGCAGGCTCGTGGGAACCACAGATACGCAGTATTTT; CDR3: CASRLVGTTDTQYF
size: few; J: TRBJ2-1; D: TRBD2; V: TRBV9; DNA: TGTGCCAGCAGCGTAGCTCCGGGAGGCCCCCACAATGAGCAGTTCTTC; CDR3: CASSVAPGGPHNEQFF
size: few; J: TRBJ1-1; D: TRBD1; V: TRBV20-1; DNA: TGCAGTGCTGCCCGGGACAGGGATGGCACTGAAGCTTTCTTT; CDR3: CSAARDRDGTEAFF
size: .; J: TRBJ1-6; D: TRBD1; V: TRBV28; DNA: TGTGCCAGCAGTTTCCGGGACAGGGGCCATTCACCCCTCCACTTT; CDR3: CASSFRDRGHSPLHF
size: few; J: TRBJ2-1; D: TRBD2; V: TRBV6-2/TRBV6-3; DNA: TGTGCCAGCAGCGGGACTAGCGGGACGCTTTTCAATGAGCAGTTCTTC; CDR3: CASSGTSGTLFNEQFF
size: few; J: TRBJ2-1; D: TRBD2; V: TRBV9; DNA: TGTGCCAGCAGCGTAGCGGAGGGACTAGGCTTCGGTGAGCAGTTCTTC; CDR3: CASSVAEGLGFGEQFF
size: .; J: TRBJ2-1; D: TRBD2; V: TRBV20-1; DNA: TGCAGTGCTAGAGATGTGGGAGCGGGAGGGGTCTACAATGAGCAGTTCTTC; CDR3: CSARDVGAGGVYNEQFF
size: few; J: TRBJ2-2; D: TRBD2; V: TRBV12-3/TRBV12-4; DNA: TGTGCCAGCAGCCTAAGCAGACTAGCCGGGTCCGGGGAGCTGTTTTTT; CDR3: CASSLSRLAGSGELFF
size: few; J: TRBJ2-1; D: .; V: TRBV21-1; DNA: TGTGCCACCTCCAGGACTAGCGGGTCTAGCTCCTACAATGAGCAGTTCTTC; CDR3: CATSRTSGSSSYNEQFF